This entry lists 22 T cell receptor beta chains sequenced from one sample in a study of T cell responses to AZD1222 COVID-19 vaccine. Clones were read by immunoSEQ multiplex PCR, and TCRdb kept only the in-frame ones, dropping some. Of fewer than 150,000 clones listed, roughly 84% were seen once; the top ten hold 0.95% to 1.5%. The starting material was peripheral blood, obtained on day 0 of AZD1222 vaccination. The origin of the receptors is an adult in good health.

This clone was picked up a small number of times. The genes are TRBV7-9 and TRBJ2-1; 8 nucleotides agree with TRBD2. After removal of 3 bases from V and 3 bases from J, the junction contained 7 bases not matched to a gene. The CDR3 loop spans 16 amino acids. From germline, CDR1 is SEHNR and CDR2 FQNEAQ (reference sequence). CDR3: CASSFGGGGLYNEQFF. Here the CDR3 DNA reads TGTGCCAGCAGCTTTGGCGGCGGGGGGCTCTACAATGAGCAGTTCTTC.

The chain employs TRBV5-1 and TRBJ1-2; perhaps TRBD1 as D (6 bases). The ends were cut back, 0 bases at V and 2 bases at J, with 8 bases in the middle. The germline CDR1 and CDR2 sequences are SGHRS and YFSETQ. The CDR3 has 14 amino acids. The chain's CDR3 is CASSLGDTNYGYTF. DNA for the CDR3: TGCGCCAGCAGCTTGGGGGACACCAACTATGGCTACACCTTC.

The V call is TRBV5-6, the J call TRBJ2-3, with D perhaps being TRBD1 or TRBD2 (6 bases each). V gave up 1 base and J gave up 1 base, with 13 bases separating them. The V gene's germline CDR1 is SGHDT and CDR2 YYEEEE. The CDR3 spans 16 residues. CDR3 sequence: CASSLPGARGTDTQYF. The CDR3 DNA sequence: TGTGCCAGCAGCTTGCCGGGGGCGAGGGGCACAGATACGCAGTATTTT.

V usage is TRBV13 and J usage is TRBJ2-7; the match to TRBD2 covers 7 bases. Germline V lookup: CDR1 PRHDT, CDR2 FYEKMQ (reference sequence). J lost 5 bases, V lost 10 bases, and 5 bases had no gene match. This CDR3 contains 11 residues. CDR3 in DNA: TGTGCCATCCCCCGGGGGGACGAGCAGTACTTC. The encoded protein is CAIPRGDEQYF.

The rearrangement uses TRBV12-3 or TRBV12-4 and TRBJ1-1, with D possibly being TRBD1 (5 bases). CDR3 size: 13 residues. The V gene lost 2 bases and the J gene lost 8 bases, with 12 bases spanning the gap. The CDR3 DNA sequence: TGTGCCAGCAGTTTAAGCAGGGATGAAGAAGCTTTCTTT. This codes for CASSLSRDEEAFF.

The chain employs TRBV6-5 and TRBJ1-1; perhaps TRBD1 as D (6 bases). Germline CDR1 reads MNHEY; CDR2 reads SVGAGI. The V end lost 5 bases, the J end lost 3 bases, and 13 bases lay between the germline ends. This CDR3 region has 14 residues. CDR3 residues: CASSHYREDTEAFF. The CDR3, as DNA: TGTGCCAGCAGTCACTACAGGGAGGACACTGAAGCTTTCTTT.

The rearrangement uses TRBV7-9 and TRBJ1-1; no clear D gene. V lost 0 bases to trimming and J lost 6 bases, with 11 bases between them. CDR3 length: 14 amino acids. Germline V CDR1 and CDR2: SEHNR, FQNEAQ (reference sequence). The CDR3 protein is CASSLALGFPEAFF. CDR3 nucleotides: TGTGCCAGCAGCTTAGCGCTCGGGTTCCCTGAAGCTTTCTTT. The whole variable domain, filled in from reference TRBV7-9 and TRBJ1-1, reads DTGVSQNPRHKITKRGQNVTFRCDPISEHNRLYWYRQTLGQGPEFLTYFQNEAQLEKSRLLSDRFSAERPKGSFSTLEIQRTEQGDSAMYLCASSLALGFPEAFFGQGTRLTVV.

This chain uses TRBV5-1 with TRBJ1-1; D is unclear. Germline loops: CDR1 SGHRS, CDR2 YFSETQ. CDR3 length equals 13 residues. V was pared by 0 bases and J by 12 bases, with 15 bases between. CDR3: CASSLEQSTRTFF. CDR3 nucleotide sequence: TGCGCCAGCAGCTTGGAACAATCTACAAGGACTTTCTTT.

V is TRBV12-3 or TRBV12-4 and J is TRBJ1-2; D unresolved. CDR3 length: 12 residues. Between the trimmed V and J ends, which lost 3 bases and 8 bases, there was a span of 10 bases. The CDR3 sequence is CASSFNRRGYTF. Here the CDR3 DNA reads TGTGCCAGCAGTTTCAACAGACGGGGCTACACCTTC.

V and J are TRBV12-3 or TRBV12-4 and TRBJ1-2; D is unclear. This CDR3 is built from 13 residues. Deletions cut 6 bases from V and 8 bases from J, with 16 bases between. In DNA form, the CDR3 reads TGTGCCAGCAGCCCCAGCGGGAAGCGCGGCTACACCTTC. Amino acid sequence: CASSPSGKRGYTF.

V is TRBV29-1 and J is TRBJ2-3, with a weak D call TRBD1 (5 bases). Germline V CDR1 and CDR2: SQVTM, ANQGSEA. Trimming left V 7 bases short and J 1 base short, with 15 bases between. This CDR3 is built from 14 residues. CDR3 sequence: CSATNGAGTDTQYF. CDR3 DNA: TGCAGCGCCACGAATGGGGCGGGCACAGATACGCAGTATTTT.

J is TRBJ1-6 and V is TRBV19; D remains unclear. The CDR3 has 14 amino acids. V lost 1 base, J lost 3 bases, and 4 bases lay in between. Germline V gene data show CDR1 as LNHDA and CDR2 as SQIVND (reference sequence). In nucleotides, the CDR3 is TGTGCCAGTAGTATAGTCGGCTATAATTCACCCCTCCACTTT. Protein: CASSIVGYNSPLHF.

This sequence joins TRBV6-5 and TRBJ2-7; D is perhaps TRBD2 (5 bases). Germline V lookup: CDR1 MNHEY, CDR2 SVGAGI. The CDR3 totals 14 residues. Trimming pared 2 bases from V and 7 bases from J, leaving 15 bases between. The CDR3 loop is CASSYGRMSGEQYF. As DNA, the CDR3 is TGTGCCAGCAGTTACGGCAGGATGTCGGGAGAGCAGTACTTC.

The V and J genes are TRBV27 and TRBJ2-7; no clear D gene. The CDR3 totals 15 residues. Germline V lookup: CDR1 MNHEY, CDR2 SMNVEV (reference sequence). Trimming left V 0 bases short and J 2 bases short, with 11 bases between. CDR3: CASSLSALAPYEQYF. The CDR3 DNA reads as TGTGCCAGCAGTTTATCAGCCCTTGCGCCCTACGAGCAGTACTTC.

The V call is TRBV5-4, the J call TRBJ2-7; 10 nucleotides align to TRBD1. The CDR3 totals 16 residues. With 4 bases clipped from V and 2 bases from J, the junction kept 9 bases outside the gene matches. Germline V gene data show CDR1 as SGHNT and CDR2 as YYREEE (reference sequence). CDR3 sequence reads: CASSAETGTGAYEQYF. CDR3 bases: TGTGCCAGCAGCGCGGAGACCGGGACAGGGGCCTACGAGCAGTACTTC.

The chain joins TRBV7-6 to TRBJ2-7; 9 nucleotides align to TRBD1. Germline CDR1 and CDR2: SGHVS and FNYEAQ. The CDR3 runs 16 residues. V gave up 3 bases and J gave up 1 base; unmatched junction bases: 7. The CDR3 coding sequence is TGTGCCAGCAGCTTCAACACGGGACAGGGTTCCTACGAGCAGTACTTC. Residues: CASSFNTGQGSYEQYF.

The rearrangement links TRBV21-1 to TRBJ2-7; the table's TRBD2 call for D was not verified on the DNA. TRBV21-1 is deemed a pseudogene. CDR3 size: 17 residues. This chain's CDR3 is CASSRCRGTNSSYEQYF. The DNA of the CDR3 is TGTGCCAGCAGCAGATGCCGGGGGACGAATAGCTCCTACGAGCAGTACTTC.

The V and J genes are TRBV5-1 and TRBJ2-7; D call uncertain. From germline, CDR1 is SGHRS and CDR2 YFSETQ. The CDR3 runs 10 residues. The ends were cut back, 3 bases at V and 2 bases at J, with 0 bases in the middle. The CDR3 DNA sequence: TGCGCCAGCAGCTCCTACGAGCAGTACTTC. Its translation: CASSSYEQYF.

The chain couples TRBV3-1 (or the pseudogene TRBV3-2) to TRBJ2-7; D gene uncertain. The CDR3 has 14 amino acids. V was trimmed by 1 base and J by 2 bases, leaving 9 bases between them. From germline, CDR1 is LGHDT and CDR2 YNNKEL (reference sequence). The CDR3 spells CASSQATPAYEQYF. CDR3 sequence (DNA): TGTGCCAGCAGCCAAGCGACGCCTGCCTACGAGCAGTACTTC.

The J gene is TRBJ1-1, the V gene TRBV25-1; no firm D call. Trimming cost V 0 bases and J 4 bases, with 6 bases left between them. The CDR3 has 13 amino acids. Germline V lookup: CDR1 MGHDK, CDR2 SYGVNS. This CDR3 reads CASSEYGVTEAFF. Here the CDR3 DNA reads TGTGCCAGCAGTGAATATGGGGTCACTGAAGCTTTCTTT.

The rearrangement joins TRBV9 to TRBJ1-1; D uncertain. Trimming stripped 3 bases from V and 1 base from J, with 16 bases between. In germline, CDR1 is SGDLS, CDR2 YYNGEE. The CDR3 totals 16 residues. In nucleotides, the CDR3 is TGTGCCAGCAGCGGAGCCGCGGCGGCCCCGAACACTGAAGCTTTCTTT. It is translated as CASSGAAAAPNTEAFF.

V is TRBV9 and J is TRBJ2-6, with D possibly being TRBD1 (6 bases). The CDR3 spans 17 residues. Trimming shortened V by 5 bases and J by 2 bases, and 17 bases separated the two germline ends. Per the germline V gene, CDR1 is SGDLS and CDR2 is YYNGEE. Here the CDR3 reads CASRRSPHRAGANVLTF. DNA of the CDR3: TGTGCCAGCAGGCGTAGTCCTCACAGGGCTGGGGCCAACGTCCTGACTTTC.